What follows is one TCR beta chain and its context. There is no known antigen for this receptor. No much larger clone exists at a distance of one base, and base qualities are not known. Taken from cysteine to phenylalanine, the CDR3 has 19 residues. The sequence is cut down to CDR3 DNA, 57 bases in frame from base 1. The germline V gene provides CDR1 SGHDN and CDR2 FVKESK. Between the V and J ends, shortened by 3 bases and 0 bases respectively, the junction contains 23 bases. The TCR beta CDR3 regions were amplified from RNA transcripts. For the first round of RT-PCR on the TCR CDR3, the HTBI primer set was used together with the Qiagen OneStep RT-PCR kit. Libraries were constructed in a second round of multiplex PCR, after which size selection and purification were performed. Libraries were sequenced paired-end with 100 bp reads on an Illumina HiSeq2000. The authors processed their data as follows. SOAPnuke was used to process the raw data, throwing out any read that contained adapters or uncalled bases, had a mean Phred below 15, or lacked an exact constant-primer or identifier match. High-quality paired reads were merged using COPE v1.2.5, and each unique nucleotide sequence was defined as a clonotype. MiTCR v1.1 was used to align clonotypes to the IMGT TRBV, TRBD and TRBJ reference segments. Only V-J combinations with frequency above 0.0001, covering 99% to 99.2% of repertoires, were analysed. A TCS score was defined as the ratio of F50 (clonal expansion) to E x V (chaos), with BLOSUM62-based TCRdist applied between CDR3 peptides within each V-J. Welch's t-statistics and random forest reduced several hundred V-J features to 10 to 15, which were used in a naive Bayes classifier (R e1071). Using fastp trimming at Q25 and MiXCR clonotype assembly, TCRdb reanalyzed the public sequencing data and kept in-frame beta chains. Rows are unified per CDR3 protein, each entry keeping the most common DNA and genes. These V and J calls derive from TCRdb rather than the authors' analysis. The sample table contains about 740,000 distinct CDR3 sequences; only one count was recorded for around 15% of them. Of the sample, around 9.6% falls within the top ten clones.

A patient counted as having stable Graves' hyperthyroidism if no progression to ophthalmopathy occurred over 18 months of follow-up. Hyperthyroidism patients were newly diagnosed, with disease duration under 2 months, and aged 18 to 65 years. Any patient with an uncontrolled infection, another autoimmune disease, pregnancy or lactation was excluded. Diagnoses were established on the basis of clinical symptoms, serum thyroxine and TRAb, thyroid ultrasound, and orbital computed tomography. PBMCs were isolated from about 9.1 ml of fresh peripheral blood by Ficoll-Paque density gradient centrifugation. Total RNA was extracted with Trizol reagent, and quality was checked on an Agilent 2100 Bioanalyzer. The data are from a study of T cells in Graves' hyperthyroidism and ophthalmopathy (dated 2019 in TCRdb). Turning to the overall study: Peripheral blood samples were taken at initial diagnosis, before any treatment was given. The paper reports TCR Vbeta CDR3 sequencing of roughly 140 peripheral blood samples: some 44 ophthalmopathy, some 80 hyperthyroidism and around 17 progressor patients. Once sampling was done, hyperthyroidism patients were given methimazole at a starting dose of 30 mg daily, whereas ophthalmopathy patients were given high-dose intravenous methylprednisolone. A discovery cohort of about 96 patients, roughly 45 with Graves' ophthalmopathy and approximately 55 with stable Graves' hyperthyroidism, was used to find distinguishing TCR V-J signatures. An independent validation cohort of under 20 hyperthyroidism patients and 17 patients who later progressed to ophthalmopathy tested prospective prediction of ophthalmopathy. The study also compared thyroid tissue and blood T-cell repertoires from more than 5 Graves' hyperthyroidism patients. The approximately 100 discovery patients were divided at random into training and test sets in a 7:3 ratio. The research as a whole found: Blood samples also contained most of the expanded thyroid clonotypes (frequency above 0.001), which suggests that blood repertoires may reflect thyroid immune responses. A model built on a 13 V-J signature distinguished ophthalmopathy from stable hyperthyroidism, reaching 85% to 90% sensitivity and 81.08% specificity in cross-validation and 80%/75% in testing. No statistical method was used to fix the sample size in advance, and group allocation was not hidden from the investigators. In validation, progression to ophthalmopathy was predicted by the model with approximately 67% sensitivity and 72% to 80% specificity, a median of 6.5 months before onset.

Source material: blood. This TCR came from a woman aged 18-29 years with Graves' hyperthyroidism. The chain links TRBV14 with TRBJ1-1; no D gene is confidently identified. The CDR3 protein: CASSHSSAYPPFMNTEAFF. Here is the DNA: TGTGCCAGCAGCCACTCCTCAGCCTACCCACCCTTCATGAACACTGAAGCTTTCTTT.